Reported below is one T cell receptor beta chain. What it recognizes is unknown. Data came from immunoSEQ multiplex PCR; TCRdb stores just in-frame clones and leaves some out. This sample carries about 200,000 clones, around 80% of them seen once, and the ten largest clones take about 1.2%. The record originates from a study of cytomegalovirus exposure and HLA in healthy donors. Study findings and constraints: Some TCR beta chains (over 150 of them) were listed as cytomegalovirus-associated.

Donors were drawn from the roughly 110-subject validation cohort, separate from the roughly 700-subject first cohort. The CDR3 totals 16 residues. Germline lookup yields CDR1 SGHVS and CDR2 FQNEAQ. J gave up 1 base and V 5 bases, and 7 bases lay outside the gene matches. The chain recombines TRBV7-8 with TRBJ1-5; TRBD1 matches 8 bases. Sequenced: PBMCs. The receptor's source is a young woman in good health and CMV-seronegative. For the CDR3, the DNA is TGTGCCAGCAGCGTATTACAGGGGGTAAGCAATCAGCCCCAGCATTTT. Protein: CASSVLQGVSNQPQHF. Based on the CDR3 plus reference TRBV7-8 and TRBJ1-5, the full variable domain is GAGVSQSPRYKVAKRGQDVALRCDPISGHVSLFWYQQALGQGPEFLTYFQNEAQLDKSGLPSDRFFAERPEGSVSTLKIQRTQQEDSAVYLCASSVLQGVSNQPQHFGDGTRLSIL.